These 31 T cell receptor beta chains came from one sample sequenced in a study of regulatory T cells in long-lasting Graves disease. Time point meaning: newly diagnosed GD, antithyroid drugs for less than 3 months. The TCR library was made from RNA extracted from PBMCs. Libraries of TCR beta came from iRepertoire HTBI primers plus Arm-PCR of CDR3 regions. TCRdb used MiXCR to reprocess the multiplex PCR reads, holding one entry per CDR3 protein. The sample has a few hundred thousand distinct CDR3 sequences, approximately 19% seen once; the top ten hold 10% to 15%. The same sample was also used in a study of T cells in Graves' hyperthyroidism and ophthalmopathy.

The material was peripheral blood mononuclear cells (PBMCs), obtained at new diagnosis, from a patient treated with antithyroid drugs. The receptors stem from a woman in her twenties or thirties with Graves disease.

The rearrangement uses TRBV28 and TRBJ1-1; 11 nucleotides align to TRBD1. Germline lookup yields CDR1 MDHEN and CDR2 SYDVKM. The CDR3 spans 17 residues. The J segment lost 1 base and the V segment lost 5 bases, leaving 9 bases of the junction unmatched. Here the CDR3 reads CASSPSGTGGKNTEAFF. CDR3 DNA: TGTGCCAGCAGTCCCTCCGGGACAGGGGGGAAGAACACTGAAGCTTTCTTT.

The table lists this clonotype with many counts. The V gene is TRBV20-1, the J gene TRBJ2-5, with D perhaps matching TRBD1 or TRBD2 (6 bases each). The CDR3 covers 16 residues. Deletions cut 6 bases from V and 0 bases from J, with 20 bases between. Germline values: CDR1 DFQATT, CDR2 SNEGSKA (reference sequence). The CDR3 loop is CSADPTTGTYQETQYF. The CDR3 DNA reads TGCAGTGCGGACCCTACTACAGGGACTTACCAAGAGACCCAGTACTTC.

This clonotype showed up many times. The CDR3 sequence: CSAKSVVAGSNEQFF. The CDR3 coding sequence is TGCAGTGCTAAGAGCGTGGTAGCGGGAAGTAATGAGCAGTTCTTC. This chain connects TRBV20-1 to TRBJ2-1; 8 bases are a match to TRBD2. The V and J ends lost 4 bases and 7 bases, in that order; junction bases with no gene match: 12. The CDR3 contains 15 residues. Germline V gene data show CDR1 as DFQATT and CDR2 as SNEGSKA (reference sequence).

The chain carries TRBV20-1 and TRBJ2-3; 14 bases fit TRBD2. Germline V lookup: CDR1 DFQATT, CDR2 SNEGSKA (reference sequence). Trimming at V came to 2 bases and at J to 1 base, leaving 8 bases not matched to a gene. The CDR3 extends over 18 amino acids. This CDR3 reads CSARKRLAGGPGTDTQYF. In DNA form, the CDR3 reads TGCAGTGCTAGAAAAAGACTAGCGGGAGGGCCCGGCACAGATACGCAGTATTTT.

The chain employs TRBV29-1 and TRBJ1-2; weak D call: TRBD1 (5 bases). The V end lost 6 bases, the J end lost 2 bases, and 10 bases lay between the germline ends. CDR3 size: 12 residues. Germline CDR1 is SQVTM and CDR2 is ANQGSEA. The CDR3 sequence is CSVLGENYGYTF. The CDR3 DNA reads TGCAGCGTCCTGGGGGAAAACTATGGCTACACCTTC. Full variable domain (missing parts from reference TRBV29-1 and TRBJ1-2): SAVISQKPSRDICQRGTSLTIQCQVDSQVTMMFWYRQQPGQSLTLIATANQGSEATYESGFVIDKFPISRPNLTFSTLTVSNMSPEDSSIYLCSVLGENYGYTFGSGTRLTVV.

This clonotype was observed a few times. The chain is built from TRBV19 and TRBJ1-6, with D possibly TRBD1 on 6 matching bases. Germline V lookup: CDR1 LNHDA, CDR2 SQIVND (reference sequence). The CDR3 is 14 amino acids. V was cut by 5 bases and J by 9 bases, with 14 bases left in between. The CDR3 DNA follows: TGTGCCAGTAGTTCCGACAGGCTCGGTTCACCCCTCCACTTT. This encodes CASSSDRLGSPLHF.

This clonotype was observed at least ten times. This chain links TRBV15 with TRBJ1-6, with 9 bases aligning to TRBD1. Per germline, CDR1 LNHNV and CDR2 YYDKDF (reference sequence). The V and J ends lost 5 bases and 9 bases, in that order; junction bases with no gene match: 8. This CDR3 is built from 15 residues. As DNA, the CDR3 is TGTGCCACCAGCGGGGACAGGGCTTCGGGTTCACCCCTCCACTTT. It is translated as CATSGDRASGSPLHF.

This clonotype was counted many times. This chain links TRBV6-1 with TRBJ1-1; D might be TRBD1 (5 bases). Germline lookup yields CDR1 MNHNS and CDR2 SASEGT. V lost 6 bases and J 3 bases, leaving 14 bases between the germline ends. The CDR3 spans 14 residues. CDR3 region: CASRTRVRDTEAFF. The DNA of the CDR3 is TGTGCCAGCAGAACCAGGGTGCGTGACACTGAAGCTTTCTTT.

V and J are TRBV24-1 and TRBJ2-5, with 7 bases aligning to TRBD2. The CDR3 contains 16 residues. The V gene's germline CDR1 is KGHDR and CDR2 SFDVKD. J was trimmed by 5 bases and V by 4 bases; bases with no gene match: 12. The CDR3 DNA sequence: TGTGCCACCAGTGAAAGTCAGTCGGGAGGCACGGAGACCCAGTACTTC. Protein product: CATSESQSGGTETQYF.

This clonotype was seen repeatedly, ten times or more. The chain recombines TRBV12-3 or TRBV12-4 with TRBJ1-2; 10 bases match TRBD1. The CDR3 runs 16 residues. After removal of 1 base from V and 3 bases from J, the junction contained 5 bases not matched to a gene. The CDR3: CASSLGGQGNYYGYTF. CDR3 in DNA: TGTGCCAGCAGTTTAGGGGGACAGGGGAATTACTATGGCTACACCTTC.

For the CDR3, the DNA is TGTGCCTGGAGTGTACCCGGGACAGGGTCGTATAGATACACCTTC. Translated, it gives CAWSVPGTGSYRYTF. V is TRBV30 and J is TRBJ1-2; 9 nucleotides align to TRBD1. The CDR3 has 15 amino acids. The V and J ends lost 0 bases and 11 bases, in that order; junction bases with no gene match: 13. Germline assignment: CDR1 GTSNPN and CDR2 SVGIG (reference sequence).

The sample holds many counts of this clonotype. Compared with germline, one end of the junction differs, possibly owing to a read error. The chain uses TRBV5-1 and TRBJ1-4, with TRBD1 matching over 7 bases. CDR3 length: 16 amino acids. The germline CDR1 and CDR2 sequences are SGHRS and YFSETQ. As DNA, the CDR3 is TGTGCCAGCAGCCCTGGGACAGTTGCAACTAATGAAAAACTGTTTTTT. Its protein product is CASSPGTVATNEKLFF.

This clonotype has at least ten counts. The chain uses TRBV28 and TRBJ2-7, with a possible D match to TRBD1 (5 bases). The CDR3 sequence is 14 residues long. V gave up 7 bases and J gave up 4 bases, with 17 bases separating them. The germline V gene has CDR1 MDHEN and CDR2 SYDVKM. The CDR3 reads CASNPTGPGYEQYF. Written as DNA, the CDR3 is TGTGCCAGCAACCCAACAGGCCCCGGGTACGAGCAGTACTTC.

This clonotype was seen many times. The CDR3 coding sequence is TGTGCCAGCAGTTACGAACCGAGGACCTATGGCTACACCTTC. As protein: CASSYEPRTYGYTF. This rearrangement joins TRBV6-5 to TRBJ1-2; the D is unclear. The CDR3 spans 14 residues. Germline loops: CDR1 MNHEY, CDR2 SVGAGI. The V gene lost 2 bases and the J gene lost 4 bases, with 11 bases spanning the gap.

This clonotype was found many times. The V and J genes are TRBV30 and TRBJ2-7; D not certain. This CDR3 region has 14 residues. CDR1 and CDR2 from the germline V gene are GTSNPN and SVGIG (reference sequence). Trimming took 0 bases from V and 0 from J, leaving 9 bases between them. The CDR3 sequence: CAWSVRLLSYEQYF. The CDR3 region has the DNA TGTGCCTGGAGTGTAAGGCTCCTCTCCTACGAGCAGTACTTC.

The V call is TRBV18, the J call TRBJ1-1; 9 positions match TRBD1. This CDR3 has 16 residues. With 3 bases clipped from V and 1 base from J, the junction kept 6 bases outside the gene matches. Germline V gene lookup returns CDR1 KGHSH and CDR2 LQKENI. The CDR3 loop is CASSPNGQGWNTEAFF. CDR3 bases: TGTGCCAGCTCACCGAATGGACAGGGGTGGAACACTGAAGCTTTCTTT.

This clonotype was seen a single time. It may be a read error: a sequence one base away is much more abundant. This chain joins TRBV6-1 and TRBJ2-7; maybe TRBD1 (6 bases). The V end was cut by 7 bases, the J end by 0 bases, with 10 bases between. This CDR3 is 13 amino acids long. CDR1 MNHNS and CDR2 SASEGT come from the germline V gene. Here the CDR3 DNA reads TGTGCCAGCAAAAAAGGGGGCTCCTACGAGCAGTACTTC. Protein product: CASKKGGSYEQYF.

Points on this clonotype: A single base separates this from a much larger clone, so it may be a read error. V is TRBV18 and J is TRBJ2-1, with TRBD2 matching 14 bases. The germline gives CDR1 KGHSH, CDR2 LQKENI. After removal of 4 bases from V and 10 bases from J, the junction contained 6 bases not matched to a gene. CDR3 length: 15 residues. This chain's CDR3 is CASSLGLAGVREQFF. The CDR3 nucleotides are TGTGCCAGCTCACTGGGACTAGCGGGAGTCCGAGAGCAGTTCTTC.

This clonotype was counted many times. This chain uses TRBV3-1 with TRBJ2-7, with unresolved D. The CDR3 covers 13 residues. Germline CDR1 and CDR2: LGHDT and YNNKEL (reference sequence). Trimming cost V 8 bases and J 6 bases, with 17 bases left between them. CDR3 DNA: TGTGCCAGCGGTCCCTCCTACTCTACCGAGCAGTACTTC. Translation: CASGPSYSTEQYF.

Ten or more counts support this clonotype. J is TRBJ2-4 and V is TRBV6-2 or TRBV6-3; D perhaps matches TRBD2 (6 bases). Germline V lookup: CDR1 MNHEY, CDR2 SVGEGT. The CDR3 is 16 amino acids. Trimming shortened V by 7 bases and J by 2 bases, and 18 bases separated the two germline ends. The CDR3 reads CASNQAGSGTKNIQYF. The DNA for the CDR3 is TGTGCCAGCAACCAGGCGGGGTCTGGGACCAAAAACATTCAGTACTTC.

J is TRBJ2-5 and V is TRBV20-1; 8 positions match TRBD2. V shed 6 bases, J shed 1 base, and the junction held 10 bases outside the gene matches. The CDR3 covers 15 residues. Germline CDR1 is DFQATT and CDR2 is SNEGSKA (reference sequence). This CDR3 reads CSAPLAGGAQETQYF. The CDR3 nucleotides read TGCAGTGCACCCCTAGCGGGTGGAGCCCAAGAGACCCAGTACTTC.

This clonotype was counted ten times or more. The genes are TRBV27 and TRBJ2-7; possible D gene TRBD1, 5 bases. The germline V gene encodes CDR1 MNHEY and CDR2 SMNVEV (reference sequence). Trimming removed 5 bases from V and 4 bases from J, with 12 bases in between. The CDR3 is 13 amino acids. The CDR3 here is CASSGRGGYEQYF. For the CDR3, the DNA is TGTGCCAGCAGTGGAAGGGGTGGTTACGAGCAGTACTTC.

The chain combines TRBV5-8 with TRBJ1-5; D perhaps matches TRBD1 (5 bases). In germline, CDR1 is SGHTS, CDR2 YDEGEE. V lost 3 bases and J 0 bases, leaving 19 bases between the germline ends. The CDR3 sequence is 18 residues long. In DNA, the CDR3 is TGTGCCAGCAGCTGGGGGGAAGCGGGGGTGGTTAGCAATCAGCCCCAGCATTTT. Amino acid sequence: CASSWGEAGVVSNQPQHF.

This clonotype showed up many times. The rearrangement links TRBV28 to TRBJ2-7; 10 nucleotides line up with TRBD1. The CDR3 is 13 residues long. CDR1 is MDHEN, CDR2 SYDVKM, per germline. J lost 4 bases, V lost 6 bases, and 3 bases had no gene match. CDR3 sequence reads: CASRGTGAYEQYF. The CDR3 nucleotides are TGTGCCAGCAGGGGGACAGGGGCGTACGAGCAGTACTTC.

This clonotype showed up many times. The chain uses TRBV2 and TRBJ1-4; tentative D call: TRBD1 (6 bases). Germline lookup yields CDR1 SNHLY and CDR2 FYNNEI. The V gene lost 2 bases and the J gene lost 10 bases, with 17 bases spanning the gap. CDR3 length equals 15 residues. Written as DNA, the CDR3 is TGTGCCAGCAGTGAAAGGGGCCCTGGAGGGGGAAAACTGTTTTTT. This gives the protein CASSERGPGGGKLFF.

The chain is built from TRBV12-3 or TRBV12-4 and TRBJ1-4, with a weak D call TRBD1 (5 bases). This CDR3 has 12 residues. Deletions cut 5 bases from V and 8 bases from J, with 9 bases between. CDR3 sequence (DNA): TGTGCCAGCAGTAACCAGGGAGAAAAACTGTTTTTT. Its translation is CASSNQGEKLFF.

The sample holds many counts of this clonotype. V gene TRBV29-1 combines with J gene TRBJ1-5; TRBD1 aligns across 7 bases. Trimming at V came to 1 base and at J to 0 bases, leaving 9 bases not matched to a gene. The CDR3 contains 17 residues. Germline V gene lookup returns CDR1 SQVTM and CDR2 ANQGSEA. In DNA, the CDR3 is TGCAGCGTTGAAGCCCGACAGGGACGCTATAGCAATCAGCCCCAGCATTTT. Translating gives CSVEARQGRYSNQPQHF.

In the case of this clonotype: At one end, the junction sequence differs from germline, possibly due to a read error. This rearrangement joins TRBV11-2 to TRBJ2-1; 7 positions match TRBD2. The CDR3 covers 14 residues. In germline, CDR1 is SGHAT, CDR2 FQNNGV. CDR3 protein: CASGFIGEGNEQFF. Here the CDR3 DNA reads TGTGCCAGCGGCTTTATAGGGGAGGGCAATGAGCAGTTCTTC.

This clonotype was counted at least ten times. The rearrangement uses TRBV3-1 and TRBJ1-1, with D tentatively TRBD1 (6 bases). The CDR3 length is 14 residues. Germline loops: CDR1 LGHDT, CDR2 YNNKEL (reference sequence). The V and J ends lost 5 bases and 4 bases respectively, with 14 bases between them. The CDR3 loop is CASSEGIRGTEAFF. In nucleotides, the CDR3 is TGTGCCAGCAGCGAAGGGATCAGGGGCACTGAAGCTTTCTTT.

The rearrangement uses TRBV5-1 and TRBJ1-1; D is undetermined. Trimming pared 2 bases from V and 3 bases from J, leaving 14 bases between. The germline V gene has CDR1 SGHRS and CDR2 YFSETQ. This CDR3 is built from 15 residues. CDR3 sequence: CASSFGFHEDTEAFF. Here the CDR3 DNA reads TGCGCCAGCAGCTTCGGGTTTCACGAGGACACTGAAGCTTTCTTT.

This clonotype was detected ten times or more. The V call is TRBV6-2 or TRBV6-3, the J call TRBJ2-1; 10 positions agree with TRBD1. This CDR3 has 14 residues. Losses at the gene ends were 10 bases for V and 1 base for J; bases not matched to a gene: 4. Per germline, CDR1 MNHEY and CDR2 SVGEGT. DNA for the CDR3: TGTGCCACCGTGGGACAGGGGTCCTACAATGAGCAGTTCTTC. This codes for CATVGQGSYNEQFF.